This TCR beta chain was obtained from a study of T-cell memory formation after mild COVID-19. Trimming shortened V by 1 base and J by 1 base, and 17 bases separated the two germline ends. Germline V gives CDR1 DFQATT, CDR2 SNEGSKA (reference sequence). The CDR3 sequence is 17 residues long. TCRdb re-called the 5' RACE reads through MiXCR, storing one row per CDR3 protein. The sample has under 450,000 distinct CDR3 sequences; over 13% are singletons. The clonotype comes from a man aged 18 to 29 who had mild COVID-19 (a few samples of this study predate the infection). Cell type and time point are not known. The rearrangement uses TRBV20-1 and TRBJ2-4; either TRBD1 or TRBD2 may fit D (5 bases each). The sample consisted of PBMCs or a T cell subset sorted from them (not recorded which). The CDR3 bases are TGCAGTGCTAGAGGGGGACCGGACCACTTGGCCAAAAACATTCAGTACTTC. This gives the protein CSARGGPDHLAKNIQYF.